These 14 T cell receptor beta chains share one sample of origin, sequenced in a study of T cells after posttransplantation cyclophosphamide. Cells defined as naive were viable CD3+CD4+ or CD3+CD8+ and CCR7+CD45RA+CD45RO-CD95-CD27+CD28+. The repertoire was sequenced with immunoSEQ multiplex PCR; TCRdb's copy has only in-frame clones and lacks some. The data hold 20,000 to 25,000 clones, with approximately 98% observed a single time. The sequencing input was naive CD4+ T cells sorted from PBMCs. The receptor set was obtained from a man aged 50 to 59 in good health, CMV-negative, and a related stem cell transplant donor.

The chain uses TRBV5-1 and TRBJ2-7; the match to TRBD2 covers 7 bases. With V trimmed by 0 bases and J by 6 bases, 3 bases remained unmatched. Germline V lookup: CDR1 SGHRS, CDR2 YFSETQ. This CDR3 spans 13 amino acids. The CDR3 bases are TGCGCCAGCAGCTTGGAAGCGGGGTTCGAGCAGTACTTC. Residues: CASSLEAGFEQYF.

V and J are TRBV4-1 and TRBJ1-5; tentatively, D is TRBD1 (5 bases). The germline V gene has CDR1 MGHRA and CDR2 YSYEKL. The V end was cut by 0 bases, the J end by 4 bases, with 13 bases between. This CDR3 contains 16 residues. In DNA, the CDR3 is TGCGCCAGCAGCCAAGATCGGGGGTTGGGGAATCAGCCCCAGCATTTT. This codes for CASSQDRGLGNQPQHF.

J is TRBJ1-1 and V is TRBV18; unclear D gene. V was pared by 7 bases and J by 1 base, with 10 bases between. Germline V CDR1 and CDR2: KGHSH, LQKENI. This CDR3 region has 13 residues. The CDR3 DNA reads TGTGCCAGCTACGGGGAACCGAACACTGAAGCTTTCTTT. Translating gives CASYGEPNTEAFF. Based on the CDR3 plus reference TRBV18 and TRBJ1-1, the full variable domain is NAGVMQNPRHLVRRRGQEARLRCSPMKGHSHVYWYRQLPEEGLKFMVYLQKENIIDESGMPKERFSAEFPKEGPSILRIQQVVRGDSAAYFCASYGEPNTEAFFGQGTRLTVV.

The CDR3 DNA is TGTGCCAGCAGTTTAGGGGGACACGGAGCACCCCTCCACTTT. Its translation: CASSLGGHGAPLHF. The chain uses TRBV27 and TRBJ1-6, with a possible D match to TRBD1 (6 bases). Trimming stripped 2 bases from V and 11 bases from J, with 13 bases between. Looked up from germline, CDR1 is MNHEY and CDR2 is SMNVEV (reference sequence). This CDR3 is built from 14 residues.

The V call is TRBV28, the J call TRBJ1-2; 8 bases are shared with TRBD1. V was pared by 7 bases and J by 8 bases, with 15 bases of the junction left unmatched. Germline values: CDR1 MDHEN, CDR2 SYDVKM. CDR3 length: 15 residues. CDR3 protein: CASTSGGGSMRGYTF. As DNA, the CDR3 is TGTGCCAGCACCTCAGGGGGCGGCTCTATGAGGGGCTACACCTTC.

The CDR3, as DNA: TGCGCCAGCAGATACAGGGGAGCGGGCACTGAAGCTTTCTTT. It is translated as CASRYRGAGTEAFF. The gene calls are TRBV10-2 and TRBJ1-1; the match to TRBD1 covers 7 bases. The germline CDR1 and CDR2 sequences are WSHSY and SAAADI. The CDR3 covers 14 residues. Trimming at V came to 6 bases and at J to 4 bases, leaving 8 bases not matched to a gene.

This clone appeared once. CDR3 in amino acids: CASRNSGSFTEAFF. The CDR3 DNA is TGTGCCAGCAGAAACTCAGGGTCTTTCACTGAAGCTTTCTTT. This chain links TRBV2 with TRBJ1-1, with D perhaps TRBD1 (5 bases). Trimming removed 6 bases from V and 4 bases from J, with 15 bases in between. The germline V gene has CDR1 SNHLY and CDR2 FYNNEI. This CDR3 has 14 residues.

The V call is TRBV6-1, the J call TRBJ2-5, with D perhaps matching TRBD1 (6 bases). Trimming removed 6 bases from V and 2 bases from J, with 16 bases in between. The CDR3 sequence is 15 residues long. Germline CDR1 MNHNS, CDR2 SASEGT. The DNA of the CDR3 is TGTGCCAGCAGCCACACCGGGACACCTCAAGAGACCCAGTACTTC. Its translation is CASSHTGTPQETQYF.

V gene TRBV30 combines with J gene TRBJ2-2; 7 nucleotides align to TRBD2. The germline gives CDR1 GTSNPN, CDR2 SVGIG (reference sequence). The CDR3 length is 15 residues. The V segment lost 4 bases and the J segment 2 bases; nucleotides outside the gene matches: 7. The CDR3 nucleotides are TGTGCCTGGAATTACGGCGGGAGTAACACCGGGGAGCTGTTTTTT. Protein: CAWNYGGSNTGELFF.

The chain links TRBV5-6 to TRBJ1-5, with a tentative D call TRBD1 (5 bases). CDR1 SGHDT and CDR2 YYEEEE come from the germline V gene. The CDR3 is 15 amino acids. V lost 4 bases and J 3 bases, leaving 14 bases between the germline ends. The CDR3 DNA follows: TGTGCCAGCAGCACCCGGGGGTCGCTCAATCAGCCCCAGCATTTT. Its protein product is CASSTRGSLNQPQHF.

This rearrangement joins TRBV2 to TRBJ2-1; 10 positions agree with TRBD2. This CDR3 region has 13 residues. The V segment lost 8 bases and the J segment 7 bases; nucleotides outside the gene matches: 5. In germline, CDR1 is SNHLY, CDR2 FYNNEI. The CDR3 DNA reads TGTGCCAGCGCTAGCGGGGGTACTAATGAGCAGTTCTTC. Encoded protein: CASASGGTNEQFF. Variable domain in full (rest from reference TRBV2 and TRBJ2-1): EPEVTQTPSHQVTQMGQEVILRCVPISNHLYFYWYRQILGQKVEFLVSFYNNEISEKSEIFDDQFSVERPDGSNFTLKIRSTKLEDSAMYFCASASGGTNEQFFGPGTRLTVL.

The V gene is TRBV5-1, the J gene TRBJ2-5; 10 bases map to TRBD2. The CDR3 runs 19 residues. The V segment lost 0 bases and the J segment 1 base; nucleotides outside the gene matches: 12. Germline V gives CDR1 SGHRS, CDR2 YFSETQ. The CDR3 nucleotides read TGCGCCAGCAGCTTGGGGTTAAGGGCTAGCGGGGGATCCCAAGAGACCCAGTACTTC. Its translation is CASSLGLRASGGSQETQYF.

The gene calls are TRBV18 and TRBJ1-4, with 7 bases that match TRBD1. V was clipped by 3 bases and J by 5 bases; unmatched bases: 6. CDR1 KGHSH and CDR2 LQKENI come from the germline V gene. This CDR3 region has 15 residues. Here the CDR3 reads CASSPWTGGNEKLFF. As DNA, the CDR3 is TGTGCCAGCTCACCTTGGACAGGTGGAAATGAAAAACTGTTTTTT. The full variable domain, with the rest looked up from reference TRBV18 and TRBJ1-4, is NAGVMQNPRHLVRRRGQEARLRCSPMKGHSHVYWYRQLPEEGLKFMVYLQKENIIDESGMPKERFSAEFPKEGPSILRIQQVVRGDSAAYFCASSPWTGGNEKLFFGSGTQLSVL.

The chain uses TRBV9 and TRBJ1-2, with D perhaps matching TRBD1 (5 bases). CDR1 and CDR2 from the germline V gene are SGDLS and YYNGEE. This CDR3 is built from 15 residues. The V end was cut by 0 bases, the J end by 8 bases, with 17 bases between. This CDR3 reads CASSVGGRSGWGYTF. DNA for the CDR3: TGTGCCAGCAGCGTAGGAGGCAGGTCAGGGTGGGGCTACACCTTC. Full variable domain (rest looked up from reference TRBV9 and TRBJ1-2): DSGVTQTPKHLITATGQRVTLRCSPRSGDLSVYWYQQSLDQGLQFLIQYYNGEERAKGNILERFSAQQFPDLHSELNLSSLELGDSALYFCASSVGGRSGWGYTFGSGTRLTVV.